Sequencing of this TCR beta chain was carried out in a study of molecular identifiers for immune sequencing clone quantification. Findings and caveats of the study: In naive cells, clones above 20 RNA copies held under 1% of molecules, whereas in effector cells they held over 99%. Spiked Jurkat TCR RNA equal to one cell could reportedly be picked out among over 850,000 naive cells.

Many counts were recorded for this clonotype. Its target is not known. TCRdb processed the PCR reads anew with MiXCR; each CDR3 protein has one entry. The sample carries just under 650,000 distinct CDR3 sequences, about 20% recorded once. J gave up 4 bases and V 4 bases, and 12 bases lay outside the gene matches. The V gene's germline CDR1 is MDHEN and CDR2 SYDVKM. There are 16 residues in the CDR3. Libraries of naive CD8 cells were prepared from roughly 18,000 to 920,000 sorted cells using 10%, 30% or 50% RNA. When naive CD8 T cells were sorted, they were gated as CD8+CD4-CCR7+CD45RA+. The specimen was naive CD8+ T cells from blood, with Jurkat cell RNA spiked in. Subset in this sample: FACS-sorted CD8+CD4-CCR7+CD45RA+ naive T cells. This chain links TRBV28 with TRBJ2-7; 8 bases map to TRBD2. This sequence was found in a human donor in good health. Some libraries in this study had Jurkat cell RNA spiked in. The CDR3 nucleotides are TGTGCCAGCAGTTCTGCTACTAGCGGACGACCATACGAGCAGTACTTC. Encoded protein: CASSSATSGRPYEQYF.